This T cell receptor (beta chain) was sequenced for a study of T cells in lung cancer brain metastases. The table came from immunoSEQ multiplex PCR; TCRdb's copy has only in-frame clones and leaves some out. The table lists more than 4,000 clones, over 80% of them singletons, with under 3% in the top ten. CDR3 size: 16 residues. Germline V lookup: CDR1 SGDLS, CDR2 YYNGEE. V was trimmed by 5 bases and J by 0 bases, leaving 15 bases between them. This receptor was taken from a woman aged 50 to 65 with non-small cell lung cancer. The sample consisted of tumor tissue from the primary lung tumor. V and J are TRBV9 and TRBJ1-3, with D possibly matching TRBD1 (5 bases). CDR3 in amino acids: CASSSGRLNSGNTIYF. CDR3 DNA sequence: TGTGCCAGCAGTTCGGGACGCCTGAACTCTGGAAACACCATATATTTT.